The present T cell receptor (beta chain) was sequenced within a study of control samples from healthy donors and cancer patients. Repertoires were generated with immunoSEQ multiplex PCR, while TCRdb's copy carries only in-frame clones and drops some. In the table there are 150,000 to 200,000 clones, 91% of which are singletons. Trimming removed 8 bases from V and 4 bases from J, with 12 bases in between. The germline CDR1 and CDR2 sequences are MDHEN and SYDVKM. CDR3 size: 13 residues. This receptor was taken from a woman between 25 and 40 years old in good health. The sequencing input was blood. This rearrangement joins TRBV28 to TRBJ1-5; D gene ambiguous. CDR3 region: CASGGGRNQPQHF. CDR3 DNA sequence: TGTGCCAGCGGTGGAGGGAGGAATCAGCCCCAGCATTTT. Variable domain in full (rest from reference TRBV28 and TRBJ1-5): DVKVTQSSRYLVKRTGEKVFLECVQDMDHENMFWYRQDPGLGLRLIYFSYDVKMKEKGDIPEGYSVSREKKERFSLILESASTNQTSMYLCASGGGRNQPQHFGDGTRLSIL.